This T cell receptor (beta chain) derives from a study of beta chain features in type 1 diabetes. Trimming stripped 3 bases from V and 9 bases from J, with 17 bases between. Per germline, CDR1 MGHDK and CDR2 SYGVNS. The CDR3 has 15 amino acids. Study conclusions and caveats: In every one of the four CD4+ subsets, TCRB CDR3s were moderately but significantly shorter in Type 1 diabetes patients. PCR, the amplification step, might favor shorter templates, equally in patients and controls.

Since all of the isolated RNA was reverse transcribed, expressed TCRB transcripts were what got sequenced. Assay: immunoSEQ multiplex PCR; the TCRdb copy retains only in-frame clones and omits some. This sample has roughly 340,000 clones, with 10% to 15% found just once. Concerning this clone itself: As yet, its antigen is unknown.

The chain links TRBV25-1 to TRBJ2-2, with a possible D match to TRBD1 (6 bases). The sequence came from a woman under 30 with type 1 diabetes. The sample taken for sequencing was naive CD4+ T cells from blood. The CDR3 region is CASSEYGTLIRELFF. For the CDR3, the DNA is TGTGCCAGCAGTGAGTACGGGACACTGATTCGGGAGCTGTTTTTT.